Given below is one T cell receptor beta chain in context. Its antigen is as yet unknown. Primed by a sample-barcoded 5' primer and a J-beta primer mix, a second PCR proceeded for about 6 to 12 cycles. TCRdb processed the 5' RACE reads anew with MiXCR; each CDR3 protein has one entry. The profile covers hundreds of thousands of distinct CDR3 sequences, with roughly 50% appearing a single time and 30% to 45% taken by the ten largest. These data originate in a study of blood T cells in healthy people across ages. Findings and caveats of the study: The fall in TCR beta diversity per million T cells was roughly linear with age. What prevented conclusive comparison of naive and antigen-experienced cells was that PBMCs were unsorted.

CDR3 length equals 15 residues. Per germline, CDR1 MGHDK and CDR2 SYGVNS. Sequencing was performed on blood. This TCR came from a man in his 60s in good health. The V and J genes are TRBV25-1 and TRBJ2-5, with 10 nucleotides matching TRBD1. The DNA end is more similar to TRBJ2-7, so the J call may be wrong. The CDR3 spells CASSEPGQGTYEQYF. CDR3 nucleotide sequence: TGTGCCAGCAGTGAACCGGGACAGGGGACCTACGAGCAGTACTTC.